This passage covers 25 T cell receptor beta chains from one sample sequenced in a study of cytomegalovirus exposure and HLA in healthy donors. The PCR used 60 Vbeta and 13 Jbeta primers. TCRdb's table, derived via immunoSEQ multiplex PCR, lists solely in-frame clones and lacks some. The data contain 210,000 or so clones, roughly 85% of them seen just once; the ten biggest clones take up around 1.8%. Sequenced material: PBMCs. Receptor source: a young man in good health and CMV-seronegative.

The V gene is TRBV6-1, the J gene TRBJ2-3, with a possible D match to TRBD2 (5 bases). CDR1 is MNHNS and CDR2 is SASEGT in the germline V gene. V was trimmed by 7 bases and J by 3 bases, leaving 14 bases between them. The CDR3 length is 14 residues. Here the CDR3 reads CASTPSRGTDTQYF. CDR3 coding DNA: TGTGCCAGCACCCCTTCTCGAGGGACAGATACGCAGTATTTT.

The chain uses TRBV5-1 and TRBJ2-1; 9 bases map to TRBD2. In germline, CDR1 is SGHRS, CDR2 YFSETQ. The trim removed 1 base at V and 15 bases at J, leaving 11 bases unmatched. This CDR3 is built from 14 residues. CDR3 DNA sequence: TGCGCCAGCAGCTTGTTGGCTAGCGGGACTGCTCTGTTCTTC. This translates into CASSLLASGTALFF. Variable domain in full (rest from reference TRBV5-1 and TRBJ2-1): KAGVTQTPRYLIKTRGQQVTLSCSPISGHRSVSWYQQTPGQGLQFLFEYFSETQRNKGNFPGRFSGRQFSNSRSEMNVSTLELGDSALYLCASSLLASGTALFFGPGTRLTVL.

The chain combines TRBV19 with TRBJ2-2; 9 positions agree with TRBD1. CDR3 length: 16 amino acids. The germline V gene encodes CDR1 LNHDA and CDR2 SQIVND (reference sequence). V was pared by 4 bases and J by 5 bases, with 8 bases of the junction left unmatched. CDR3 bases: TGTGCCAGTAGTAGGCTAGGGGGACAGGGAACCGGGGAGCTGTTTTTT. This codes for CASSRLGGQGTGELFF.

CDR3 residues: CASSFRTSTDTQYF. The CDR3 DNA sequence: TGTGCCAGCAGCTTTCGGACTAGCACAGATACGCAGTATTTT. The V gene is TRBV7-2, the J gene TRBJ2-3; perhaps TRBD2 as D (5 bases). The V gene lost 3 bases and the J gene lost 0 bases, with 7 bases spanning the gap. This CDR3 spans 14 amino acids. CDR1 and CDR2 (germline): SGHTA, FQGNSA.

The CDR3 coding sequence is TGTGCCTGGAGTGTACGGTTTGACAGTAACAATCAGCCCCAGCATTTT. Residues: CAWSVRFDSNNQPQHF. V gene TRBV30 combines with J gene TRBJ1-5; TRBD1 might be the D (5 bases). CDR1 GTSNPN and CDR2 SVGIG come from the germline V gene (reference sequence). The CDR3 consists of 16 residues. V was pared by 0 bases and J by 3 bases, with 15 bases between.

V gene TRBV18 combines with J gene TRBJ2-1, with a tentative D call TRBD2 (6 bases). This CDR3 has 15 amino acids. Germline values: CDR1 KGHSH, CDR2 LQKENI. The V gene lost 2 bases and the J gene lost 4 bases, with 12 bases spanning the gap. CDR3 DNA: TGTGCCAGCTCACCAAGGGCGGGGCCATACAATGAGCAGTTCTTC. This sequence encodes CASSPRAGPYNEQFF.

The J gene is TRBJ1-5, the V gene TRBV6-5; 8 positions agree with TRBD1. Germline trimming cut 5 bases from V and 5 bases from J; bases unmatched to any gene: 5. From germline, CDR1 is MNHEY and CDR2 SVGAGI. This CDR3 comprises 14 residues. This CDR3 is CASSTDRDYQPQHF. Written as DNA, the CDR3 is TGTGCCAGCAGTACGGACAGGGATTATCAGCCCCAGCATTTT.

V gene TRBV29-1 combines with J gene TRBJ2-5, with D maybe TRBD1 (5 bases). The CDR3 covers 15 residues. Germline V lookup: CDR1 SQVTM, CDR2 ANQGSEA. The V gene lost 3 bases and the J gene lost 4 bases, with 18 bases spanning the gap. The CDR3 loop is CSVEGVGRRGETQYF. The CDR3 coding sequence is TGCAGCGTTGAGGGTGTGGGCAGAAGGGGAGAGACCCAGTACTTC.

Only a few counts were recorded for this clone. The chain carries TRBV30 and TRBJ2-2, with D hard to call. Germline V gives CDR1 GTSNPN, CDR2 SVGIG (reference sequence). This CDR3 has 13 amino acids. The V gene lost 0 bases and the J gene lost 1 base, with 3 bases spanning the gap. The chain's CDR3 is CAWSVGNTGELFF. The CDR3 bases are TGTGCCTGGAGTGTCGGGAACACCGGGGAGCTGTTTTTT.

The rearrangement joins TRBV29-1 to TRBJ2-7, with a possible D match to TRBD1 (5 bases). The CDR3 length is 14 residues. Germline-derived CDR1 and CDR2 are SQVTM and ANQGSEA. With 0 bases removed from V and 6 bases from J, the gap between germline ends came to 15 bases. The CDR3 is CSVEDIQGTSEQYF. DNA of the CDR3: TGCAGCGTTGAAGATATTCAGGGTACGTCCGAGCAGTACTTC.

This rearrangement joins TRBV6-1 to TRBJ2-3, with a weak D call TRBD1 (5 bases). Trimming removed 7 bases at V and 2 bases at J, with 16 bases between. The length of the CDR3 is 15 residues. In germline, CDR1 is MNHNS, CDR2 SASEGT. CDR3 residues: CASTLTTGYTDTQYF. The CDR3 DNA follows: TGTGCCAGCACCCTAACCACAGGATACACAGATACGCAGTATTTT.

Of note for this clone: The sample has other DNA sequences that encode this CDR3 too. CDR3 region: CSVGGADTQYF. CDR3 sequence (DNA): TGCAGCGTTGGGGGCGCAGATACGCAGTATTTT. The rearrangement uses TRBV29-1 and TRBJ2-3, with a possible D match to TRBD1 (5 bases). V was shortened by 4 bases and J by 4 bases, with 6 bases between the two germline ends. Germline assignment: CDR1 SQVTM and CDR2 ANQGSEA. The length of the CDR3 is 11 residues.

This sequence joins TRBV6-5 and TRBJ1-2; D not certain. This CDR3 region has 14 residues. Germline CDR1 MNHEY, CDR2 SVGAGI. Between the trimmed V and J ends, which lost 2 bases and 0 bases, there was a span of 7 bases. The CDR3 DNA is TGTGCCAGCAGTTACGGCAGGTCTAACTATGGCTACACCTTC. This translates into CASSYGRSNYGYTF.

The chain couples TRBV5-6 to TRBJ1-5; 11 bases fit TRBD1. Germline assignment: CDR1 SGHDT and CDR2 YYEEEE. With V trimmed by 0 bases and J by 1 base, 9 bases remained unmatched. The CDR3 is 19 residues long. CDR3 region: CASSLAFGTGGLSNQPQHF. The CDR3 nucleotides read TGTGCCAGCAGCTTGGCGTTTGGGACAGGGGGGCTCAGCAATCAGCCCCAGCATTTT.

This sequence joins TRBV30 and TRBJ2-7; D may be TRBD2 (6 bases). The germline V gene encodes CDR1 GTSNPN and CDR2 SVGIG (reference sequence). The germline V and J ends were trimmed by 5 bases and 4 bases, with 15 bases remaining between them. This CDR3 has 13 amino acids. The CDR3 DNA sequence: TGTGCCTGGGGCCACTTCGGGGGTTACGAGCAGTACTTC. It encodes CAWGHFGGYEQYF. Full variable domain (remainder filled in from reference TRBV30 and TRBJ2-7): SQTIHQWPATLVQPVGSPLSLECTVEGTSNPNLYWYRQAAGRGLQLLFYSVGIGQISSEVPQNLSASRPQDRQFILSSKKLLLSDSGFYLCAWGHFGGYEQYFGPGTRLTVT.

This chain joins TRBV5-1 and TRBJ2-5, with 7 positions matching TRBD2. Looked up from germline, CDR1 is SGHRS and CDR2 is YFSETQ. The CDR3 spans 14 residues. Trimming removed 5 bases from V and 3 bases from J; junction bases left unmatched: 7. The CDR3 is CASRPGRGEETQYF. The CDR3, as DNA: TGCGCCAGCAGACCGGGCCGGGGGGAAGAGACCCAGTACTTC. Full variable domain (missing parts from reference TRBV5-1 and TRBJ2-5): KAGVTQTPRYLIKTRGQQVTLSCSPISGHRSVSWYQQTPGQGLQFLFEYFSETQRNKGNFPGRFSGRQFSNSRSEMNVSTLELGDSALYLCASRPGRGEETQYFGPGTRLLVL.

V and J are TRBV5-3 and TRBJ2-1; a possible D gene is TRBD2 (5 bases). TRBV5-3 qualifies as an ORF whose function is uncertain. Trimming removed 3 bases at V and 14 bases at J, with 12 bases between. The CDR3 contains 11 residues. CDR3 in DNA: TGTGCCAGAAGCTCTCTAGCAACGGAGTTCTTC. Translation: CARSSLATEFF.

The CDR3 sequence: CASGTGGATDTQYF. DNA of the CDR3: TGCGCCAGCGGAACAGGGGGCGCGACAGATACGCAGTATTTT. This rearrangement joins TRBV5-1 to TRBJ2-3; TRBD1 matches at 9 bases. This CDR3 contains 14 residues. The germline V gene has CDR1 SGHRS and CDR2 YFSETQ. V dropped 7 bases and J dropped 3; count of bases not matched to a gene: 6.

A note on this clone: A read error may account for a junction end that differs from germline. The rearrangement uses TRBV29-1 and TRBJ2-5; D perhaps matches TRBD2 (5 bases). The CDR3 is 13 amino acids. CDR1 is SQVTM, CDR2 ANQGSEA, per germline. CDR3 region: CSVIGNDQETQYF. CDR3 nucleotide sequence: TGCAGCGTAATCGGGAACGACCAGGAGACCCAGTACTTC.

V gene TRBV6-6 combines with J gene TRBJ1-5; TRBD1 matches 8 bases. Germline V lookup: CDR1 MNHNY, CDR2 SVGAGI (reference sequence). This CDR3 is built from 16 residues. With 6 bases clipped from V and 4 bases from J, the junction kept 11 bases outside the gene matches. The DNA for the CDR3 is TGTGCCAGCAGCCGCCGACAGGGGAGGGCAAATCAGCCCCAGCATTTT. Its protein product is CASSRRQGRANQPQHF.

The genes are TRBV13 and TRBJ2-5; TRBD2 is a possible D gene (6 bases). Germline values: CDR1 PRHDT, CDR2 FYEKMQ (reference sequence). CDR3 length: 17 amino acids. Trimming pared 0 bases from V and 3 bases from J, leaving 17 bases between. CDR3 in amino acids: CASSLGRGSDPKETQYF. In DNA, the CDR3 is TGTGCCAGCAGCTTAGGCCGGGGGTCCGACCCTAAAGAGACCCAGTACTTC.

The rearrangement links TRBV27 to TRBJ2-2; 7 nucleotides align to TRBD1. V lost 0 bases, J lost 6 bases, and 10 bases stayed unmatched. Germline V gives CDR1 MNHEY, CDR2 SMNVEV (reference sequence). The CDR3 consists of 17 residues. CDR3 nucleotide sequence: TGTGCCAGCAGTTTATCGCCCCCGACAGGGTATCCCGGGGAGCTGTTTTTT. It encodes CASSLSPPTGYPGELFF.

The genes are TRBV11-1 and TRBJ2-3, with 7 bases that match TRBD1. V gave up 1 base and J gave up 11 bases; unmatched junction bases: 12. The CDR3 covers 15 residues. CDR1 SGHAT and CDR2 FQDESV come from the germline V gene (reference sequence). The CDR3 region has the DNA TGTGCCAGCAGCTTAGGGACAGGAGGTCCCATGGTGCAGTATTTT. Translating gives CASSLGTGGPMVQYF.

The chain has TRBV29-1 and TRBJ2-5; D might be TRBD2 (6 bases). The DNA matches TRBJ2-7 better at its end, which makes the J call doubtful. The CDR3 length is 12 residues. Germline CDR1 is SQVTM and CDR2 is ANQGSEA. CDR3 nucleotides: TGCAGCATAGCGGAGGTGGACTACGAGCAGTACTTC. This encodes CSIAEVDYEQYF.

The V call is TRBV7-3, the J call TRBJ1-2; tentative D call: TRBD1 (5 bases). The CDR3 has 16 amino acids. From germline, CDR1 is SGHTA and CDR2 FQGTGA. The germline V and J ends were trimmed by 8 bases and 4 bases, with 23 bases remaining between them. The CDR3 DNA follows: TGTGCCAGCTCCTTGGGGCCCGGGGGAAGCTCCTATGGCTACACCTTC. Its protein is CASSLGPGGSSYGYTF.